One sample yielded the 31 T cell receptor beta chains listed below, sequenced in a study of blood T cells in healthy people across ages. A sample-barcoded 5' primer and a J-beta primer mix were used in a second PCR of roughly 6 to 11 cycles. TCRdb passed the 5' RACE reads through MiXCR, listing each CDR3 protein once. The sample lists around 990,000 distinct CDR3 sequences, almost 25% occurring once. These sequences were also reported in another study, on T cells of mothers and their children.

The specimen sequenced was blood. All receptors come from a girl aged 2-10 years in good health.

The rearrangement uses TRBV6-5 and TRBJ2-7; no reliable D call. The V end lost 0 bases, the J end lost 0 bases, and 6 bases lay between the germline ends. This CDR3 comprises 14 residues. In germline, CDR1 is MNHEY, CDR2 SVGAGI. The CDR3 DNA sequence: TGTGCCAGCAGTTACTCGAAAAGCTCCTACGAGCAGTACTTC. The encoded protein is CASSYSKSSYEQYF.

V and J are TRBV27 and TRBJ1-6; TRBD1 matches 7 bases. Germline values: CDR1 MNHEY, CDR2 SMNVEV (reference sequence). Unmatched junction bases numbered 5, after V lost 6 bases and J lost 9 bases. The length of the CDR3 is 13 residues. The CDR3 here is CASSRQGRSPLHF. The DNA of the CDR3 is TGTGCCAGCAGCCGACAGGGTCGTTCACCCCTCCACTTT.

This chain joins TRBV19 and TRBJ2-7; possible D gene TRBD1, 5 bases. V dropped 3 bases and J dropped 7 bases, with 13 bases sitting between them. This CDR3 has 13 amino acids. Germline CDR1 is LNHDA and CDR2 is SQIVND (reference sequence). CDR3 protein: CASSIMGRQEQYF. The CDR3 DNA follows: TGTGCCAGTAGTATTATGGGCAGACAGGAGCAGTACTTC.

Only a few counts were recorded for this clonotype. This chain uses TRBV20-1 with TRBJ2-5; D possibly corresponds to TRBD2 (5 bases). Trimming removed 3 bases from V and 2 bases from J, with 10 bases in between. The CDR3 spans 13 residues. The germline V gene has CDR1 DFQATT and CDR2 SNEGSKA (reference sequence). The DNA of the CDR3 is TGCAGTGCTAGTGCGGGCCCACAAGAGACCCAGTACTTC. Its protein product is CSASAGPQETQYF.

This clonotype was seen a handful of times. This chain links TRBV20-1 with TRBJ2-2; D assignment may be TRBD1 or TRBD2 (5 bases each). Germline loops: CDR1 DFQATT, CDR2 SNEGSKA (reference sequence). This CDR3 spans 15 amino acids. V was cut by 3 bases and J by 0 bases, with 11 bases left in between. The CDR3 here is CSARGVDPNTGELFF. The CDR3 DNA follows: TGCAGTGCTAGGGGGGTCGATCCGAACACCGGGGAGCTGTTTTTT.

The V and J genes are TRBV6-5 and TRBJ2-2; D is possibly TRBD1 or TRBD2 (5 bases each). V lost 7 bases, J lost 6 bases, and 12 bases lay in between. CDR3 length equals 13 residues. CDR1 and CDR2 from the germline V gene are MNHEY and SVGAGI. For the CDR3, the DNA is TGTGCCAGCACTACGGGGCAGGCCGGGGAGCTGTTTTTT. Translating gives CASTTGQAGELFF.

There are many counts of this clonotype. The CDR3 coding sequence is TGTGCCAGCAGCCCTAGCGTGGGACGCGACATTCAGTACTTC. Protein product: CASSPSVGRDIQYF. The rearrangement uses TRBV9 and TRBJ2-4, with D possibly being TRBD2 (6 bases). Germline-derived CDR1 and CDR2 are SGDLS and YYNGEE. V was trimmed by 4 bases and J by 8 bases, leaving 16 bases between them. CDR3 length equals 14 residues.

This clonotype was recorded a few times. The chain links TRBV4-3 to TRBJ1-4; no clear D gene. The CDR3 has 14 amino acids. CDR1 LGHNA and CDR2 YSLEER come from the germline V gene. V was clipped by 4 bases and J by 7 bases, with 13 bases between them. The CDR3 loop is CASSPPDGGEKLFF. In DNA form, the CDR3 reads TGCGCCAGCAGCCCTCCGGATGGCGGTGAAAAACTGTTTTTT.

The table lists this clonotype with a few counts. The V and J genes are TRBV12-3 or TRBV12-4 and TRBJ1-1, with TRBD1 matching over 7 bases. V was pared by 7 bases and J by 4 bases, with 3 bases of the junction left unmatched. The CDR3 is made up of 12 amino acids. The CDR3 DNA sequence: TGTGCCAGCACAGGGGGAGGCACTGAAGCTTTCTTT. Protein: CASTGGGTEAFF.

This clonotype showed up many times. V gene TRBV7-6 combines with J gene TRBJ2-7; D ambiguous. Trimming cost V 3 bases and J 3 bases, with 9 bases left between them. The CDR3 sequence is 13 residues long. Germline V gene sequence: CDR1 SGHVS, CDR2 FNYEAQ. The CDR3 region is CASSFQHNYEQYF. The CDR3 region has the DNA TGTGCCAGCAGCTTTCAGCATAACTACGAGCAGTACTTC.

A few counts support this clonotype. This chain joins TRBV28 and TRBJ2-5; TRBD2 is a possible D gene (6 bases). The assigned J gene may be wrong: the sequence end matches TRBJ2-7 better. The CDR3 is made up of 13 amino acids. Germline CDR1 is MDHEN and CDR2 is SYDVKM. The CDR3 region has the DNA TGTGCCGTCGGGAGTCGTCTAAACTACGAGCAGTACTTC. Its translation: CAVGSRLNYEQYF.

V is TRBV7-2 and J is TRBJ1-2; TRBD1 matches 9 bases. This CDR3 contains 15 residues. Trimming cost V 4 bases and J 7 bases; bases outside gene matches: 10. The V gene's germline CDR1 is SGHTA and CDR2 FQGNSA. CDR3 sequence reads: CASSSTGGQGGGYTF. The CDR3 DNA sequence: TGTGCCAGCAGCTCCACCGGGGGACAGGGAGGTGGCTACACCTTC.

The chain employs TRBV7-3 and TRBJ2-1; 9 bases agree with TRBD2. This CDR3 has 15 amino acids. V lost 1 base, J lost 6 bases, and 4 bases stayed unmatched. Germline assignment: CDR1 SGHTA and CDR2 FQGTGA. The CDR3 loop is CASSLNGGGANEQFF. CDR3 nucleotide sequence: TGTGCCAGCAGCTTAAATGGCGGGGGGGCCAATGAGCAGTTCTTC.

This clonotype occurred a few times. V gene TRBV7-2 combines with J gene TRBJ1-4, with D perhaps matching TRBD1 (5 bases). Trimming pared 0 bases from V and 4 bases from J, leaving 9 bases between. Germline values: CDR1 SGHTA, CDR2 FQGNSA. This CDR3 contains 15 residues. CDR3: CASSLAGQLNEKLFF. As DNA, the CDR3 is TGTGCCAGCAGCTTAGCGGGGCAGCTTAATGAAAAACTGTTTTTT.

This chain uses TRBV3-1 with TRBJ2-1; TRBD2 matches 7 bases. Germline CDR1 is LGHDT and CDR2 is YNNKEL (reference sequence). Unmatched junction bases numbered 9, after V lost 4 bases and J lost 0 bases. The CDR3 has 17 amino acids. The CDR3 here is CASSPQSSGLSYNEQFF. In DNA, the CDR3 is TGTGCCAGCAGCCCCCAATCTAGCGGCCTCTCCTACAATGAGCAGTTCTTC.

In its sample, this clonotype was seen many times. This chain links TRBV6-6 with TRBJ2-1; D might be TRBD2 (6 bases). Germline values: CDR1 MNHNY, CDR2 SVGAGI (reference sequence). The CDR3 spans 13 residues. V was clipped by 4 bases and J by 6 bases, with 10 bases between them. CDR3: CASSSGTSNEQFF. CDR3 DNA sequence: TGTGCCAGCAGTTCGGGGACTTCCAATGAGCAGTTCTTC.

This sequence joins TRBV28 and TRBJ1-4, with a tentative D call TRBD1 (5 bases). Germline V gene data show CDR1 as MDHEN and CDR2 as SYDVKM. CDR3 size: 15 residues. V lost 4 bases to trimming and J lost 5 bases, with 14 bases between them. The CDR3 bases are TGTGCCAGCAGTTCCTCCGGGACGGCAAATGAAAAACTGTTTTTT. Its protein product is CASSSSGTANEKLFF. Combining the CDR3 with reference TRBV28 and TRBJ1-4 gives the whole variable domain DVKVTQSSRYLVKRTGEKVFLECVQDMDHENMFWYRQDPGLGLRLIYFSYDVKMKEKGDIPEGYSVSREKKERFSLILESASTNQTSMYLCASSSSGTANEKLFFGSGTQLSVL.

The chain uses TRBV28 and TRBJ2-1; TRBD1 aligns across 8 bases. The J call may be mistaken, given a closer DNA end match to TRBJ2-7. The CDR3 spans 14 residues. Per germline, CDR1 MDHEN and CDR2 SYDVKM. CDR3 coding DNA: TGTGCCAGCACAACCCCGGGACAGGCCTACGAGCAGTACTTC. It translates to CASTTPGQAYEQYF.

This clonotype was found a few times. The V gene is TRBV12-3 or TRBV12-4, the J gene TRBJ2-1; D not resolved. TRBJ2-7 explains the end of the DNA better; the J call may be wrong. The CDR3 has 15 residues. The CDR3 DNA sequence: TGTGCCAGCAGTTTATCGGTACCTGTCTCCTACGAGCAGTACTTC. It specifies CASSLSVPVSYEQYF.

The CDR3 spells CASSTYPQAYSNQPQHF. CDR3 sequence (DNA): TGTGCCAGCAGCACCTATCCACAAGCTTATAGCAATCAGCCCCAGCATTTT. The gene calls are TRBV28 and TRBJ1-5; D is unclear. The CDR3 runs to 17 residues. Trimming removed 6 bases at V and 0 bases at J, with 18 bases between. Germline V lookup: CDR1 MDHEN, CDR2 SYDVKM.

The sample holds one count of this clonotype. The rearrangement joins TRBV28 to TRBJ2-5, with D possibly TRBD2 on 5 matching bases. Trimming left V 3 bases short and J 5 bases short, with 16 bases between. The CDR3 has 15 amino acids. Germline loops: CDR1 MDHEN, CDR2 SYDVKM. The CDR3 spells CASSFRRRVGETQYF. In DNA, the CDR3 is TGTGCCAGCAGTTTTCGCCGGCGGGTTGGGGAGACCCAGTACTTC.

The V and J genes are TRBV18 and TRBJ1-1; D remains ambiguous. The CDR3 loop spans 15 amino acids. V was pared by 0 bases and J by 1 base, with 9 bases between. Germline V gives CDR1 KGHSH, CDR2 LQKENI. The CDR3 spells CASSPPTRTNTEAFF. For the CDR3, the DNA is TGTGCCAGCTCACCACCGACCCGGACGAACACTGAAGCTTTCTTT.

The chain employs TRBV20-1 and TRBJ2-7; maybe TRBD2 (5 bases). The CDR3 spans 15 residues. Between the trimmed V and J ends, which lost 1 base and 5 bases, there was a span of 18 bases. Germline-derived CDR1 and CDR2 are DFQATT and SNEGSKA (reference sequence). The CDR3 DNA follows: TGCAGTGCTAGAGCCACAGCGGCTTCGCAAGACGAGCAGTACTTC. Translating gives CSARATAASQDEQYF.

This clonotype was observed a few times. The chain carries TRBV2 and TRBJ2-2; the D gene is possibly TRBD2 (6 bases). Trimming stripped 9 bases from V and 3 bases from J, with 11 bases between. The CDR3 length is 13 residues. The germline V gene encodes CDR1 SNHLY and CDR2 FYNNEI. CDR3: CARRLGDTGELFF. DNA for the CDR3: TGTGCCAGAAGACTAGGTGACACCGGGGAGCTGTTTTTT.

This chain uses TRBV6-5 with TRBJ2-7; maybe TRBD2 (7 bases). The J call could be wrong; TRBJ2-5 is a better fit for the DNA end. The CDR3 loop spans 18 amino acids. Germline assignment: CDR1 MNHEY and CDR2 SVGAGI. In nucleotides, the CDR3 is TGTGCCAGCAGTTACTCAGCCATGGGGGGGCCGGTCCAAGAGACCCAGTACTTC. Its protein product is CASSYSAMGGPVQETQYF.

A few counts support this clonotype. V is TRBV5-6 and J is TRBJ2-2, with TRBD2 matching over 9 bases. J gave up 4 bases and V 0 bases, and 4 bases lay outside the gene matches. Germline CDR1 and CDR2: SGHDT and YYEEEE. CDR3 length equals 16 residues. The CDR3 loop is CASSLGVAGATGELFF. CDR3 DNA: TGTGCCAGCAGCTTGGGAGTAGCGGGAGCCACCGGGGAGCTGTTTTTT.

This clonotype was detected only a few times. The chain has TRBV7-3 and TRBJ2-7, with 10 bases fitting TRBD1. Trimming cost V 2 bases and J 6 bases; bases outside gene matches: 7. Germline CDR1 reads SGHTA; CDR2 reads FQGTGA. The CDR3 runs to 15 residues. The CDR3 region is CASSLLRRDRGEQYF. The CDR3 bases are TGTGCCAGCAGCTTATTACGGCGGGACAGGGGCGAGCAGTACTTC.

This clonotype appeared a few times. The chain is built from TRBV2 and TRBJ2-6; a weak D match, TRBD2 (5 bases). V was trimmed by 6 bases and J by 2 bases, leaving 8 bases between them. The CDR3 length is 14 residues. The germline CDR1 and CDR2 sequences are SNHLY and FYNNEI. The CDR3 reads CASRPGTGANVLTF. DNA of the CDR3: TGTGCCAGCAGACCGGGGACTGGGGCCAACGTCCTGACTTTC. Supplemented by reference TRBV2 and TRBJ2-6, the full variable domain reads EPEVTQTPSHQVTQMGQEVILRCVPISNHLYFYWYRQILGQKVEFLVSFYNNEISEKSEIFDDQFSVERPDGSNFTLKIRSTKLEDSAMYFCASRPGTGANVLTFGAGSRLTVL.

The rearrangement uses TRBV7-9 and TRBJ2-7; 8 bases fit TRBD1. With V trimmed by 4 bases and J by 4 bases, 18 bases remained unmatched. Germline lookup yields CDR1 SEHNR and CDR2 FQNEAQ (reference sequence). The CDR3 has 18 residues. CDR3 DNA sequence: TGTGCCAGCAGCTCCGGAAGAGGGACAGGTGGACATGGGTACGAGCAGTACTTC. It yields the protein CASSSGRGTGGHGYEQYF.

Note on this clonotype: Sequence at one end of the junction differs from germline and may be a read error. The chain employs TRBV12-3 or TRBV12-4 and TRBJ2-2; D is ambiguous. This CDR3 contains 14 residues. The CDR3 nucleotides read TGTGCCAGCAGCCTTGGGCAGACCACCGAGGAGCTGTTTTTT. It encodes CASSLGQTTEELFF.

This sequence joins TRBV4-1 and TRBJ2-7; D possibly corresponds to TRBD2 (5 bases). Per the germline V gene, CDR1 is MGHRA and CDR2 is YSYEKL. This CDR3 comprises 13 residues. V was trimmed by 0 bases and J by 3 bases, leaving 6 bases between them. For the CDR3, the DNA is TGCGCCAGCAGCCAAGACGGGATCTACGAGCAGTACTTC. As protein: CASSQDGIYEQYF.